These T cell receptor beta chains were read from a single sample in a study of CD8 T cells in ankylosing spondylitis. TCRdb redid the calling of the 5' RACE reads with MiXCR, one entry per CDR3 protein. The sample lists around 440,000 distinct CDR3 sequences; 17% were seen once. The sequencing sample was made of blood, either unsorted or a sorted T cell fraction (not recorded which). Source of these receptors: a male donor with ankylosing spondylitis. Each CDR3 is given with its conserved first and last residue. A D gene is named only where the DNA matches it firmly. Clone size is stated in some rows and not others, as once, few, many or a class when expanded.

clone_size	cdr3_length	d_call	v_call	j_call	cdr3_nt	cdr3_aa
.	12	.	TRBV20-1	TRBJ1-3	TGCAGTGCCAGAACCGAAAGAAACACCATATATTTT	CSARTERNTIYF
.	13	.	TRBV7-2	TRBJ2-1	TGTGCCAGCAGCATCGACAGGAGCAATGAGCAGTTCTTC	CASSIDRSNEQFF
once	15	.	TRBV5-6	TRBJ1-6	TGTGCCAGCAGCCCCCTGCAGGTCAATAATTCACCCCTCCACTTT	CASSPLQVNNSPLHF
.	12	.	TRBV20-1	TRBJ1-1	TGCAGTGCCCCCCGGTCGAACACTGAAGCTTTCTTT	CSAPRSNTEAFF
few	12	.	TRBV24-1	TRBJ2-1	TGTGCCACCAGTGGAAGGGCCAATGAGCAGTTCTTC	CATSGRANEQFF
few	15	TRBD1	TRBV5-1	TRBJ1-4	TGCGCCAGCAGCCCAACAGGGGGCGTATATGAAAAACTGTTTTTT	CASSPTGGVYEKLFF
.	14	TRBD2	TRBV5-6	TRBJ2-1	TGTGCCACTTTTACTAGCGGGGGAAACAATGAGCAGTTCTTC	CATFTSGGNNEQFF
.	19	.	TRBV20-1	TRBJ2-7	TGCAGTGCACTAAACAGGGACGGGATAAAGTATAGAGACTCCTACGAGCAGTACTTC	CSALNRDGIKYRDSYEQYF
few	16	.	TRBV7-6	TRBJ1-1	TGTGCCAGCAGCCAACCGATCGAGACAGGCTACACTGAAGCTTTCTTT	CASSQPIETGYTEAFF
.	17	.	TRBV6-5	TRBJ2-4	TGTGCCAGCAGTCCCTCGGCGACAGAAATAGCCAAAAACATTCAGTACTTC	CASSPSATEIAKNIQYF
few	16	.	TRBV7-9	TRBJ1-4	TGTGCCAGCAACTCTGGGCCCGGGACGGCTAATGAAAAACTGTTTTTT	CASNSGPGTANEKLFF
few	15	.	TRBV5-6	TRBJ2-1	TGTGCCAGCAGCGTCACTGGGGTGGCGCGGAATGAGCAGTTCTTC	CASSVTGVARNEQFF
.	13	.	TRBV18	TRBJ2-5	TGTGCCAGCTCACCGCGGGGCGACGAGACCCAGTACTTC	CASSPRGDETQYF
.	16	.	TRBV7-8	TRBJ2-2	TGTGCCAGCAGCGCAGGGATGGGCCGGCGCACCGGGGAGCTGTTTTTT	CASSAGMGRRTGELFF
few	15	TRBD1	TRBV6-1	TRBJ1-2	TGTGCCAGCAGCCGGGACAGGGCGGCTAACTATGGCTACACCTTC	CASSRDRAANYGYTF
.	14	TRBD1	TRBV18	TRBJ2-5	TGTGCCAGCTCAAGGGGACAGCTTCAAGAGACCCAGTACTTC	CASSRGQLQETQYF
.	14	TRBD2	TRBV19	TRBJ2-1	TGTGCCAGTAGTACGGCTAGCGGGGTCTATGAGCAGTTCTTC	CASSTASGVYEQFF
.	18	.	TRBV3-1	TRBJ2-5	TGTGCCAGCAGCCAAGAACATCGGGGTTTCCATACCCAAGAGACCCAGTACTTC	CASSQEHRGFHTQETQYF
.	17	TRBD1	TRBV10-3	TRBJ2-7	TGTGCCATCAGTGAGTCGACCCCAGGACAGGGGGCATCTGAGCAGTACTTC	CAISESTPGQGASEQYF
.	15	.	TRBV9	TRBJ2-5	TGTGCCAGCAGCTCCACCACAAGGCCCCAAGAGACCCAGTACTTC	CASSSTTRPQETQYF
few	13	.	TRBV7-2	TRBJ2-3	TGTGCCAGCAGCACCCGACAGACAGATACGCAGTATTTT	CASSTRQTDTQYF
many	13	.	TRBV25-1	TRBJ2-5	TGTGCCAGCCCCCGAGCGTACCAAGAGACCCAGTACTTC	CASPRAYQETQYF
few	15	.	TRBV9	TRBJ1-2	TGTGCCAGCAGTCGGACGGGGGAGACTAACTATGGCTACACCTTC	CASSRTGETNYGYTF
many	14	TRBD2	TRBV29-1	TRBJ2-2	TGCAGCGCTCGGACTAGCGGGGGGTCCGGGGAGCTGTTTTTT	CSARTSGGSGELFF
few	19	TRBD2	TRBV6-2/TRBV6-3	TRBJ2-1	TGTGCCAGCAGTTACTCGGAAGGACTACTTGAAGCGGGGTACAATGAGCAGTTCTTC	CASSYSEGLLEAGYNEQFF
.	18	.	TRBV9	TRBJ2-3	TGTGCCAGCAGCGCAAGAACCGGGCCAACTAGTGGGGTCGGGACGCAGTATTTT	CASSARTGPTSGVGTQYF
few	15	.	TRBV7-9	TRBJ2-7	TGTGCCAGCAGCCCTCCGGGCTATTCCTCCTACGAGCAGTACTTC	CASSPPGYSSYEQYF
.	18	TRBD1	TRBV12-3/TRBV12-4	TRBJ2-2	TGTGCCAGCTGTTTAGTACTGGGGACAGGGGAGAACACCGGGGAGCTGTTTTTT	CASCLVLGTGENTGELFF
.	13	TRBD1	TRBV7-2	TRBJ1-2	TGTGCCAGCAGCGCCGGTCCTACGGGACAGGGGAACTTC	CASSAGPTGQGNF
few	15	TRBD1	TRBV5-1	TRBJ2-7	TGCGCCAGCAGCCCGGGACAGCCCTACTCCTACGAGCAGTACTTC	CASSPGQPYSYEQYF
few	15	TRBD1	TRBV29-1	TRBJ1-2	TGCAGCGTTGCTACCCTAGGACAGGGGATCTATGGCTACACCTTC	CSVATLGQGIYGYTF
.	13	TRBD1	TRBV19	TRBJ1-5	TGTGCCAGTAGACGACAGGGGCTACAGCCCCAGCATTTT	CASRRQGLQPQHF
few	15	.	TRBV7-2	TRBJ2-2	TGTGCCAGCAGCCCTCGGACATTGAACACCGGGGAGCTGTTTTTT	CASSPRTLNTGELFF
.	16	TRBD2	TRBV20-1	TRBJ2-1	TGCAGTGCTAGGAGCCTAGCGGTCAGGTCTTACAATGAGCAGTTCTTC	CSARSLAVRSYNEQFF
.	18	TRBD1	TRBV11-1	TRBJ2-7	TGTGCCAGCAGCCAACGACAGGGTAAATTACGGGAATCCTACGAGCAGTACTTC	CASSQRQGKLRESYEQYF
many	10	.	TRBV28	TRBJ2-1	TGTGCCAGCAGCGGGAATGAGCAGTTCTTC	CASSGNEQFF
many	14	TRBD1	TRBV12-3/TRBV12-4	TRBJ2-7	TGTGCCAGCAGTTTCTCGGACAGGCACTACGAGCAGTACTTC	CASSFSDRHYEQYF
.	12	TRBD1	TRBV29-1	TRBJ1-1	TGCAGCGTTCGAGGCAGGGGGATTGAAGCTTTCTTT	CSVRGRGIEAFF
few	13	.	TRBV2	TRBJ2-3	TGTGCCAGCAGGGGGGACAACACAGATACGCAGTATTTT	CASRGDNTDTQYF
.	15	.	TRBV4-3	TRBJ2-4	TGCGCCAGCAGCCAAGCTCAAGCAGGGTTGAGCATTCAGTACTTC	CASSQAQAGLSIQYF
.	15	TRBD1	TRBV15	TRBJ2-5	TGTGCCACCAGCTGGGGACAGGGAAGGGGAGAGACCCAGTACTTC	CATSWGQGRGETQYF
few	15	TRBD2	TRBV3-1	TRBJ2-1	TGTGCCAGCAGCCGGCGGACTAGCGGAAACAATGAGCAGTTCTTC	CASSRRTSGNNEQFF
.	13	TRBD1	TRBV20-1	TRBJ1-1	TGCAGTGCCATGGGACAGGGGAAAACTGAAGCTTTCTTT	CSAMGQGKTEAFF
few	15	TRBD2	TRBV12-3/TRBV12-4	TRBJ2-3	TGTGCCAGCAGTTCGGGCGGGAGGGTTTCAGATACGCAGTATTTT	CASSSGGRVSDTQYF
few	11	.	TRBV7-8	TRBJ2-1	TGTGCCAGCAGATACCGGGACCAGCAGTTCTTC	CASRYRDQQFF
few	14	TRBD1	TRBV5-1	TRBJ1-2	TGCGCCAGCAGCTCGGGGGACAGTGGGCGCGGCTACACCTTC	CASSSGDSGRGYTF
.	15	.	TRBV5-6	TRBJ2-1	TGTGCCAGCAGCTTGCGCTCCACCGGAGGCAATGAGCAGTTCTTC	CASSLRSTGGNEQFF
.	16	.	TRBV20-1	TRBJ1-1	TGCAGTGCTAGAGATCCTGGTGGGACGTTGTACACTGAAGCTTTCTTT	CSARDPGGTLYTEAFF
many	13	.	TRBV5-1	TRBJ2-3	TGCGCCAGCAGTTTGCAGTTCACAGATACGCAGTATTTT	CASSLQFTDTQYF
few	15	TRBD1	TRBV6-1	TRBJ2-5	TGTGCCAGCACACCGGGACAGGGGAGCCAAGAGACCCAGTACTTC	CASTPGQGSQETQYF
.	13	TRBD1	TRBV10-3	TRBJ2-7	TGTGCCATCCGGGACAGCGACTCCTACGAGCAGTACTTC	CAIRDSDSYEQYF
few	17	.	TRBV29-1	TRBJ2-2	TGCAGCGTTGCAGAAGGGTTTAGAAGCTGGAACACCGGGGAGCTGTTTTTT	CSVAEGFRSWNTGELFF
few	14	TRBD1	TRBV20-1	TRBJ1-1	TGCGGGGGGATTCAGGGGGCAGCGGGGACTGAAGCTTTCTTT	CGGIQGAAGTEAFF
few	15	TRBD1	TRBV6-1	TRBJ1-4	TGTGCCAGCAAGGTACAGGGGGGGACTAATGAAAAACTGTTTTTT	CASKVQGGTNEKLFF
few	15	.	TRBV20-1	TRBJ1-2	TGCAGTGCTATACGACGCCCTGTAGCTAACTATGGCTACACCTTC	CSAIRRPVANYGYTF
.	14	.	TRBV20-1	TRBJ1-6	TGCAGTGCTCTGGCCGGGACGGGGAATTCACCCCTCCACTTT	CSALAGTGNSPLHF
.	14	.	TRBV9	TRBJ2-1	TGTGCCAGGTCTCTGGGCGGGTGGTACAATGAGCAGTTCTTC	CARSLGGWYNEQFF
few	15	.	TRBV5-1	TRBJ1-3	TGCGCCAGCAGCTTGGAGGGACACGGTGGAAACACCATATATTTT	CASSLEGHGGNTIYF